This TCR beta chain derives from a study of T cell responses to AZD1222 COVID-19 vaccine. Study findings and constraints: Nearly half of spike-specific TCRs reportedly go after variant regions that carry no mutations. Spike was spanned by vaccine-associated CD4 TCRs, which were dominant at 160-218 and 743-854.

Worth noting for this clone: Its antigen is currently unknown.

Sequencing was performed with immunoSEQ multiplex PCR; in TCRdb, only in-frame clones are kept and a portion is missing. The profile covers 150,000 to 200,000 clones, with almost 95% appearing a single time and over 7.5% taken by the ten largest. Sequenced here: peripheral blood, sampled on day 0 of AZD1222 vaccination. This clonotype was obtained from an adult in good health.

CDR3 nucleotides: TGTGCCAGCAGTCATCGACAGGAGGATAATCAGCCCCAGCATTTT. Protein product: CASSHRQEDNQPQHF. The chain joins TRBV27 to TRBJ1-5; D is perhaps TRBD1 (6 bases). V was clipped by 5 bases and J by 4 bases, with 15 bases between them. The CDR3 totals 15 residues. Germline CDR1 is MNHEY and CDR2 is SMNVEV (reference sequence).